This note documents a single T cell receptor beta chain sequence. The sample originates from a study of blood T cell repertoires in COVID-19. Per the authors' pipeline: Estimates of nucleated cell counts were drawn from the amplification of reference gene primers. Data came from immunoSEQ multiplex PCR; TCRdb stores just in-frame clones and leaves some out. Clone size and V and J calls were adopted from that table, with D and trimming inferred from the DNA. The table lists approximately 240,000 clones, roughly nine tenths of them singletons, with about 6% in the top ten. The material sequenced was PBMCs or T cells enriched from blood (not recorded which). The receptor's source is a woman aged 30 to 39 with acute COVID-19.

This CDR3 reads CASSEWRGDYDWAGYTF. The CDR3 DNA is TGTGCCAGCAGTGAATGGAGGGGAGATTACGATTGGGCTGGCTACACCTTC. V gene TRBV6-1 combines with J gene TRBJ1-2, with a possible D match to TRBD1 (5 bases). There are 17 residues in the CDR3. V gave up 2 bases and J gave up 7 bases, with 23 bases separating them. CDR1 and CDR2 from the germline V gene are MNHNS and SASEGT.